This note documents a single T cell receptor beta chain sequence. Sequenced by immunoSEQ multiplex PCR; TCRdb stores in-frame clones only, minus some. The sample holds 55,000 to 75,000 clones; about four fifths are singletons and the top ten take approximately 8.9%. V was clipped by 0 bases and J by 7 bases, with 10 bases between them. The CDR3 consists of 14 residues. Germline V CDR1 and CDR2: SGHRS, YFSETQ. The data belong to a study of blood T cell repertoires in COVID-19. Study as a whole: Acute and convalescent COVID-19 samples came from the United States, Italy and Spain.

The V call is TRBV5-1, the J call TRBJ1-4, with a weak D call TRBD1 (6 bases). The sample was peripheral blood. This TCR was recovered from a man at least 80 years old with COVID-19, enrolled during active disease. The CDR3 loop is CASSLDGTPEKLFF. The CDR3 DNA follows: TGCGCCAGCAGCTTGGACGGGACACCTGAAAAACTGTTTTTT.